These 24 T cell receptor beta chains originate from one sample sequenced in a study of circulating and synovial CD4+ cells in juvenile arthritis. The data were produced by immunoSEQ multiplex PCR, yet TCRdb's version contains in-frame clones alone and is incomplete. Among under 40,000 clones, over 85% were seen once, and the ten largest hold approximately 2.9%. The material sequenced was CD4+ T cells from blood. The receptors stem from a human donor with juvenile idiopathic arthritis.

The chain links TRBV28 to TRBJ1-5; D unclear. The CDR3 totals 17 residues. The germline gives CDR1 MDHEN, CDR2 SYDVKM. V was cut by 2 bases and J by 7 bases, with 21 bases left in between. The CDR3 reads CASSLIDPLPPGQPQHF. DNA of the CDR3: TGTGCCAGCAGTTTAATTGACCCCCTTCCACCGGGACAGCCCCAGCATTTT.

The chain is built from TRBV5-1 and TRBJ1-1; D gene uncertain. In germline, CDR1 is SGHRS, CDR2 YFSETQ. V lost 3 bases and J 1 base, leaving 7 bases between the germline ends. This CDR3 is 13 amino acids long. The CDR3 protein is CASSSGENTEAFF. The CDR3 coding sequence is TGCGCCAGCAGCTCCGGGGAGAACACTGAAGCTTTCTTT.

This clone appeared a single time. V gene TRBV25-1 combines with J gene TRBJ1-2, with 8 bases that match TRBD1. Germline V lookup: CDR1 MGHDK, CDR2 SYGVNS. With V trimmed by 6 bases and J by 8 bases, 5 bases remained unmatched. This CDR3 has 12 amino acids. CDR3 region: CASSQGASGYTF. The CDR3 DNA reads as TGTGCCAGCAGCCAGGGGGCGAGCGGCTACACCTTC.

This chain links TRBV9 with TRBJ2-7; D is possibly TRBD1 (6 bases). V was shortened by 4 bases and J by 3 bases, with 17 bases between the two germline ends. Per the germline V gene, CDR1 is SGDLS and CDR2 is YYNGEE. The CDR3 has 15 amino acids. CDR3 sequence (DNA): TGTGCCAGCAGCCCCTTAGGGGGTCTGGGCTACGAGCAGTACTTC. It yields the protein CASSPLGGLGYEQYF.

The genes are TRBV19 and TRBJ1-1; D unresolved. The CDR3 runs 14 residues. Trimming cost V 3 bases and J 6 bases, with 14 bases left between them. CDR1 and CDR2 from the germline V gene are LNHDA and SQIVND (reference sequence). In nucleotides, the CDR3 is TGTGCCAGTAGTATCCCGACACAAGAGTCTGAAGCTTTCTTT. This codes for CASSIPTQESEAFF.

This sequence joins TRBV29-1 and TRBJ2-7; 8 nucleotides line up with TRBD1. The germline gives CDR1 SQVTM, CDR2 ANQGSEA. The ends lost 7 bases at V and 0 bases at J; junction bases unmatched: 8. The CDR3 is made up of 14 amino acids. The CDR3 nucleotides are TGCAGCGCTAGGACAGGGCAGAACTCCTACGAGCAGTACTTC. Translated: CSARTGQNSYEQYF.

The rearrangement joins TRBV19 to TRBJ2-6; the D is unclear. V was cut by 1 base and J by 0 bases, with 16 bases left in between. The CDR3 totals 19 residues. The germline CDR1 and CDR2 sequences are LNHDA and SQIVND (reference sequence). CDR3 in DNA: TGTGCCAGTAGTATAGTTACTTACAGCCTTTCCTCTGGGGCCAACGTCCTGACTTTC. Its protein product is CASSIVTYSLSSGANVLTF.

This clone has a single count. Different DNA sequences within this sample yield the same CDR3. The V call is TRBV5-1, the J call TRBJ2-1; no firm D call. CDR3 length: 15 residues. Looked up from germline, CDR1 is SGHRS and CDR2 is YFSETQ. V gave up 1 base and J gave up 0 bases, with 8 bases separating them. The CDR3 sequence is CASSLSPSSYNEQFF. The CDR3 DNA is TGCGCCAGCAGCTTGTCTCCGAGCTCCTACAATGAGCAGTTCTTC.

The V gene is TRBV30, the J gene TRBJ1-1; possibly TRBD1 for D (6 bases). In germline, CDR1 is GTSNPN, CDR2 SVGIG (reference sequence). Trimming took off 8 bases at V and 1 base at J, with 11 bases between the two ends. This CDR3 contains 12 residues. The CDR3, as DNA: TGTGCCAAGGGGGATCAGAACACTGAAGCTTTCTTT. The encoded protein is CAKGDQNTEAFF. The entire variable domain, with the rest obtained from reference TRBV30 and TRBJ1-1, is as follows: SQTIHQWPATLVQPVGSPLSLECTVEGTSNPNLYWYRQAAGRGLQLLFYSVGIGQISSEVPQNLSASRPQDRQFILSSKKLLLSDSGFYLCAKGDQNTEAFFGQGTRLTVV.

The chain is built from TRBV2 and TRBJ2-5; tentatively, D is TRBD1 (5 bases). The CDR3 is made up of 13 amino acids. Looked up from germline, CDR1 is SNHLY and CDR2 is FYNNEI. V was pared by 5 bases and J by 2 bases, with 9 bases between. CDR3 region: CASSWKGQETQYF. The CDR3 nucleotides are TGTGCCAGCAGTTGGAAGGGGCAAGAGACCCAGTACTTC.

V usage is TRBV28 and J usage is TRBJ2-7; maybe TRBD2 (6 bases). Germline V gene sequence: CDR1 MDHEN, CDR2 SYDVKM. V lost 2 bases and J lost 4, with 15 bases in between. The CDR3 has 15 amino acids. DNA for the CDR3: TGTGCCAGCAGTTTAAGAGCGGGCCCGACTTACGAGCAGTACTTC. It yields the protein CASSLRAGPTYEQYF.

The chain carries TRBV5-6 and TRBJ1-2; the match to TRBD1 covers 9 bases. V lost 0 bases to trimming and J lost 8 bases; unmatched junction nucleotides: 2. CDR3 length: 13 residues. CDR1 SGHDT and CDR2 YYEEEE come from the germline V gene. DNA for the CDR3: TGTGCCAGCAGCTTGGGACAGGGGGAAGGCTACACCTTC. The encoded protein is CASSLGQGEGYTF.

A remark on this clone: Different DNA sequences within this sample yield the same CDR3. The chain has TRBV28 and TRBJ2-7, with a possible D match to TRBD2 (6 bases). There are 16 residues in the CDR3. Germline V gene sequence: CDR1 MDHEN, CDR2 SYDVKM. The germline V and J ends were trimmed by 5 bases and 7 bases, with 24 bases remaining between them. DNA for the CDR3: TGTGCCAGCAGTCCGACGGGACTGGCGGGATCTGGGGAGCAGTACTTC. Protein: CASSPTGLAGSGEQYF.

This clone was observed a handful of times. This chain connects TRBV4-2 to TRBJ1-2, with TRBD1 matching 9 bases. Trimming cost V 0 bases and J 4 bases; bases outside gene matches: 6. Germline-derived CDR1 and CDR2 are LGHNA and YNFKEQ. The CDR3 is made up of 16 amino acids. The CDR3 protein is CASSQDQSDRGYGYTF. For the CDR3, the DNA is TGTGCCAGCAGCCAAGATCAGTCGGACAGGGGCTATGGCTACACCTTC.

This chain joins TRBV10-3 and TRBJ2-1; 8 bases fit TRBD1. Per the germline V gene, CDR1 is ENHRY and CDR2 is SYGVKD. The CDR3 is 17 residues long. The ends lost 3 bases at V and 7 bases at J; junction bases unmatched: 14. For the CDR3, the DNA is TGTGCCATCAGTGACCCAATTAAAACAGGGGGAAGAAATGAGCAGTTCTTC. Its translation is CAISDPIKTGGRNEQFF.

The chain recombines TRBV2 with TRBJ2-5, with 13 bases lining up with TRBD2. J lost 0 bases, V lost 7 bases, and 5 bases had no gene match. This CDR3 spans 16 amino acids. Germline V gene lookup returns CDR1 SNHLY and CDR2 FYNNEI. In DNA form, the CDR3 reads TGTGCCAGCATGAGGACTAGCGGGAGCTACCAAGAGACCCAGTACTTC. Translating it yields CASMRTSGSYQETQYF.

The chain carries TRBV30 and TRBJ1-5; TRBD1 might be the D (5 bases). With 3 bases removed from V and 2 bases from J, the gap between germline ends came to 11 bases. The CDR3 totals 14 residues. In germline, CDR1 is GTSNPN, CDR2 SVGIG (reference sequence). The chain's CDR3 is CAWSTDSRNQPQHF. The DNA of the CDR3 is TGTGCCTGGAGCACCGACAGTCGCAATCAGCCCCAGCATTTT. The variable domain in full, with the rest retrieved from reference TRBV30 and TRBJ1-5, is SQTIHQWPATLVQPVGSPLSLECTVEGTSNPNLYWYRQAAGRGLQLLFYSVGIGQISSEVPQNLSASRPQDRQFILSSKKLLLSDSGFYLCAWSTDSRNQPQHFGDGTRLSIL.

V gene TRBV15 combines with J gene TRBJ2-5, with 14 bases matching TRBD2. J gave up 5 bases and V 2 bases, and 7 bases lay outside the gene matches. CDR1 and CDR2 (germline): LNHNV, YYDKDF (reference sequence). The CDR3 extends over 17 amino acids. The CDR3 protein is CATSRLKTSGRGETQYF. Written as DNA, the CDR3 is TGTGCCACCAGCAGACTGAAGACTAGCGGGAGGGGGGAGACCCAGTACTTC. The complete variable domain, with remaining parts taken from reference TRBV15 and TRBJ2-5, reads DAMVIQNPRYQVTQFGKPVTLSCSQTLNHNVMYWYQQKSSQAPKLLFHYYDKDFNNEADTPDNFQSRRPNTSFCFLDIRSPGLGDTAMYLCATSRLKTSGRGETQYFGPGTRLLVL.

The rearrangement links TRBV28 to TRBJ2-4; the match to TRBD2 covers 9 bases. Germline trimming cut 10 bases from V and 0 bases from J; bases unmatched to any gene: 31. The CDR3 contains 23 residues. Looked up from germline, CDR1 is MDHEN and CDR2 is SYDVKM. CDR3 loop: CATTELGVFGAGGRGLAKNIQYF. The CDR3 region has the DNA TGTGCCACCACAGAGTTAGGGGTATTCGGAGCGGGAGGCCGGGGGTTAGCCAAAAACATTCAGTACTTC.

This chain uses TRBV4-2 with TRBJ2-7; 7 bases match TRBD2. CDR1 and CDR2 from the germline V gene are LGHNA and YNFKEQ. Trimming at V came to 0 bases and at J to 1 base, leaving 9 bases not matched to a gene. The CDR3 has 17 residues. CDR3 in DNA: TGTGCCAGCAGCCAAGACCCTTTGGGTAGCGGGTCCTACGAGCAGTACTTC. Translation: CASSQDPLGSGSYEQYF.

The V gene is TRBV5-4, the J gene TRBJ1-3; 7 bases map to TRBD1. V lost 2 bases to trimming and J lost 0 bases; unmatched junction nucleotides: 2. This CDR3 comprises 15 residues. Germline V CDR1 and CDR2: SGHNT, YYREEE (reference sequence). CDR3: CASSFGTVSGNTIYF. The CDR3 DNA is TGTGCCAGCAGCTTCGGGACAGTCTCTGGAAACACCATATATTTT.

The genes are TRBV7-2 and TRBJ2-3, with 12 bases that match TRBD2. Germline loops: CDR1 SGHTA, CDR2 FQGNSA. The CDR3 is 16 amino acids. The V and J ends lost 4 bases and 7 bases, in that order; junction bases with no gene match: 9. This CDR3 reads CASSSWTSGKSYTQYF. The CDR3, as DNA: TGTGCCAGCAGCTCCTGGACTAGCGGGAAGTCATATACGCAGTATTTT.

The rearrangement joins TRBV5-1 to TRBJ2-1; 13 bases line up with TRBD2. V dropped 0 bases and J dropped 7; count of bases not matched to a gene: 4. Germline CDR1 SGHRS, CDR2 YFSETQ. The CDR3 covers 16 residues. The CDR3 protein is CASSLAKTSGGNEQFF. The CDR3 DNA reads TGCGCCAGCAGCTTGGCCAAGACTAGCGGGGGGAATGAGCAGTTCTTC.

This chain joins TRBV5-4 and TRBJ2-5, with 11 bases that match TRBD2. The CDR3 spans 16 residues. Germline V gene sequence: CDR1 SGHNT, CDR2 YYREEE (reference sequence). The trim removed 4 bases at V and 0 bases at J, leaving 5 bases unmatched. The CDR3 loop reads CASSPKTSGDQETQYF. The CDR3 nucleotides read TGTGCCAGCAGCCCTAAGACTAGCGGGGACCAAGAGACCCAGTACTTC.